A single sample is the source of the 24 T cell receptor beta chains below, sequenced in a study of Graves' ophthalmopathy and Graves' hyperthyroidism. Transcripts of RNA were the source for amplifying TCR beta CDR3 regions. Second-round multiplex PCR came after first-round RT-PCR with HTBI primers. MiXCR was run by TCRdb on the multiplex PCR reads, yielding one entry per CDR3 protein. The sample shows 350,000 to 400,000 distinct CDR3 sequences, approximately 16% of them seen only once. Material: peripheral blood. The receptor source for this set is a woman between 18 and 29 years old with Graves' ophthalmopathy.

The rearrangement links TRBV6-1 to TRBJ2-7; TRBD2 aligns across 7 bases. Germline CDR1 and CDR2: MNHNS and SASEGT. V was pared by 7 bases and J by 6 bases, with 9 bases of the junction left unmatched. The CDR3 is 13 residues long. The CDR3 coding sequence is TGTGCCAGCAACCAACGGGAGGTTGTCGAGCAGTACTTC. This codes for CASNQREVVEQYF.

Ten or more counts support this clonotype. The chain couples TRBV5-6 to TRBJ1-2, with 9 nucleotides matching TRBD1. With 5 bases clipped from V and 9 bases from J, the junction kept 5 bases outside the gene matches. Germline values: CDR1 SGHDT, CDR2 YYEEEE. CDR3 size: 12 residues. As DNA, the CDR3 is TGTGCCAGCAGTCTGGGGACAGGGAGCTACACCTTC. Its translation is CASSLGTGSYTF.

V is TRBV24-1 and J is TRBJ2-2; D is unresolved. V was trimmed by 10 bases and J by 6 bases, leaving 20 bases between them. The CDR3 runs 15 residues. CDR1 KGHDR and CDR2 SFDVKD come from the germline V gene. CDR3 sequence: CATENQDGPSGELFF. The CDR3 region has the DNA TGTGCCACGGAGAATCAGGACGGGCCGTCCGGGGAGCTGTTTTTT.

This clonotype was seen repeatedly, ten times or more. The rearrangement links TRBV9 to TRBJ2-7; TRBD1 matches 12 bases. The CDR3 runs to 15 residues. CDR1 and CDR2 (germline): SGDLS, YYNGEE. J lost 5 bases, V lost 4 bases, and 7 bases had no gene match. As DNA, the CDR3 is TGTGCCAGCAGCAGCTCCGGGACAGGGGGCGACGAGCAGTACTTC. Its protein is CASSSSGTGGDEQYF.

This clonotype was observed at least ten times. The rearrangement uses TRBV6-2 or TRBV6-3 and TRBJ2-5; D may be TRBD2 (5 bases). CDR1 and CDR2 from the germline V gene are MNHEY and SVGEGT. The CDR3 runs 16 residues. The germline V and J ends were trimmed by 0 bases and 0 bases, with 11 bases remaining between them. The CDR3 reads CASSYSTGMYQETQYF. CDR3 coding DNA: TGTGCCAGCAGTTACTCAACGGGGATGTACCAAGAGACCCAGTACTTC.

This clonotype occurred many times. The CDR3 protein is CASSRPGLPYEQYF. CDR3 sequence (DNA): TGTGCCAGCAGCCGCCCGGGACTCCCGTACGAGCAGTACTTC. The chain links TRBV6-2 or TRBV6-3 to TRBJ2-7, with a tentative D call TRBD2 (6 bases). Trimming took off 6 bases at V and 4 bases at J, with 16 bases between the two ends. This CDR3 spans 14 amino acids. Germline V CDR1 and CDR2: MNHEY, SVGEGT.

V usage is TRBV6-4 and J usage is TRBJ1-1; D remains unclear. V lost 5 bases and J lost 3, with 22 bases in between. The CDR3 is 17 residues long. The germline V gene encodes CDR1 MRHNA and CDR2 SNTAGT. The CDR3, as DNA: TGTGCCAGCAGTCAGACTCGGGAATACCAATCGGACACTGAAGCTTTCTTT. This translates into CASSQTREYQSDTEAFF.

This clonotype was picked up many times. In nucleotides, the CDR3 is TGTGCCAGCAGCTCACAAGGGGGGAAGCAGTACTTC. It specifies CASSSQGGKQYF. V is TRBV7-9 and J is TRBJ2-7, with D tentatively TRBD1 or TRBD2 (6 bases each). Looked up from germline, CDR1 is SEHNR and CDR2 is FQNEAQ (reference sequence). This CDR3 comprises 12 residues. Trimming removed 4 bases at V and 8 bases at J, with 12 bases between.

This clonotype was recorded many times. The gene calls are TRBV28 and TRBJ2-7; TRBD2 agrees at 9 bases. Germline V gene data show CDR1 as MDHEN and CDR2 as SYDVKM. This CDR3 is 15 amino acids long. Losses at the gene ends were 2 bases for V and 4 bases for J; bases not matched to a gene: 6. CDR3 amino acids: CASSLILAGFYEQYF. CDR3 in DNA: TGTGCCAGCAGTTTAATCCTAGCGGGGTTTTACGAGCAGTACTTC.

Many counts were recorded for this clonotype. The chain uses TRBV28 and TRBJ1-5; unclear D gene. Germline values: CDR1 MDHEN, CDR2 SYDVKM. V lost 6 bases to trimming and J lost 1 base, with 16 bases between them. The CDR3 is 16 amino acids. The CDR3 spells CASRTLYPGSNQPQHF. CDR3 DNA: TGTGCCAGCAGAACCCTTTACCCTGGCAGCAATCAGCCCCAGCATTTT.

This sequence joins TRBV20-1 and TRBJ2-5; 9 bases are shared with TRBD1. CDR3 length: 16 amino acids. CDR1 and CDR2 from the germline V gene are DFQATT and SNEGSKA (reference sequence). V was pared by 4 bases and J by 5 bases, with 14 bases of the junction left unmatched. CDR3 amino acids: CSATEPGQGYEETQYF. In DNA form, the CDR3 reads TGCAGTGCTACGGAACCGGGACAGGGTTATGAGGAGACCCAGTACTTC.

This clonotype was recorded many times. The rearrangement links TRBV20-1 to TRBJ2-5; TRBD2 matches at 9 bases. V lost 3 bases, J lost 4 bases, and 15 bases stayed unmatched. The CDR3 has 17 residues. Germline V CDR1 and CDR2: DFQATT, SNEGSKA (reference sequence). The CDR3 sequence is CSASTSGLAGKRETQYF. The CDR3 DNA is TGCAGTGCTAGTACTAGCGGGTTGGCGGGGAAACGAGAGACCCAGTACTTC.

This clonotype was recorded at least ten times. V usage is TRBV12-5 and J usage is TRBJ2-7; D tentatively fits TRBD1 or TRBD2 (5 bases each). Trimming left V 2 bases short and J 0 bases short, with 14 bases between. Germline assignment: CDR1 LGHNT and CDR2 FRNRAP. The CDR3 runs 16 residues. CDR3 region: CASGLIGTDPSYEQYF. CDR3 in DNA: TGTGCTAGTGGTTTGATAGGGACGGACCCCTCCTACGAGCAGTACTTC.

This clonotype has a count of ten or more. The V call is TRBV2, the J call TRBJ2-7; D ambiguous. V lost 2 bases and J 4 bases, leaving 0 bases between the germline ends. This CDR3 has 10 amino acids. Germline V gene sequence: CDR1 SNHLY, CDR2 FYNNEI. The CDR3: CASSEYEQYF. The CDR3 nucleotides read TGTGCCAGCAGTGAATACGAGCAGTACTTC.

This clonotype was detected many times. The chain uses TRBV27 and TRBJ2-7; 7 positions agree with TRBD2. CDR1 is MNHEY, CDR2 SMNVEV, per germline (reference sequence). V lost 6 bases, J lost 1 base, and 9 bases stayed unmatched. The CDR3 runs to 15 residues. The CDR3 nucleotides read TGTGCCAGCAGAGGACCGGGACTACCTTCCTACGAGCAGTACTTC. Amino acid sequence: CASRGPGLPSYEQYF.

This clonotype was seen just once. The gene calls are TRBV15 and TRBJ1-1, with no clear D. Trimming removed 3 bases at V and 11 bases at J, with 16 bases between. This CDR3 contains 13 residues. The germline CDR1 and CDR2 sequences are LNHNV and YYDKDF (reference sequence). This chain's CDR3 is CATSREVGLEAFF. The CDR3 DNA follows: TGTGCCACCAGCAGGGAAGTAGGGCTTGAGGCTTTCTTT.

This clonotype was seen ten or more times. The V gene is TRBV11-2, the J gene TRBJ2-6; 9 nucleotides agree with TRBD1. Trimming took 5 bases from V and 3 from J; bases not matched to a gene: 8. The CDR3 extends over 17 amino acids. Per the germline V gene, CDR1 is SGHAT and CDR2 is FQNNGV. CDR3 residues: CASSIRWGQGGANVLTF. Written as DNA, the CDR3 is TGTGCCAGCAGCATTAGGTGGGGACAGGGTGGGGCCAACGTCCTGACTTTC.

The table lists this clonotype with many counts. V usage is TRBV15 and J usage is TRBJ2-7; possible D gene TRBD1, 6 bases. The V end lost 1 base, the J end lost 6 bases, and 7 bases lay between the germline ends. CDR3 length equals 12 residues. The germline CDR1 and CDR2 sequences are LNHNV and YYDKDF (reference sequence). CDR3 loop: CATSRGTAEQYF. The CDR3 DNA is TGTGCCACCAGCAGAGGGACAGCCGAGCAGTACTTC.

This clonotype was observed many times. This chain joins TRBV7-3 and TRBJ1-6, with D maybe TRBD1 (6 bases). With 5 bases removed from V and 8 bases from J, the gap between germline ends came to 16 bases. The CDR3 has 15 amino acids. CDR1 and CDR2 (germline): SGHTA, FQGTGA. The DNA for the CDR3 is TGTGCCAGCAGCCCGCGGACAGTGGATGATTCACCCCTCCACTTT. This codes for CASSPRTVDDSPLHF.

The J gene is TRBJ1-1, the V gene TRBV11-2; no firm D call. Trimming stripped 1 base from V and 2 bases from J, with 11 bases between. This CDR3 has 15 amino acids. Germline-derived CDR1 and CDR2 are SGHAT and FQNNGV. The CDR3 region has the DNA TGTGCCAGCAGCTTAGGTCCGAACACCAACACTGAAGCTTTCTTT. This gives the protein CASSLGPNTNTEAFF.

This clonotype was recorded at least ten times. This chain uses TRBV6-5 with TRBJ1-2, with a weak D call TRBD1 (5 bases). V lost 6 bases, J lost 2 bases, and 13 bases lay in between. This CDR3 contains 14 residues. CDR1 is MNHEY and CDR2 is SVGAGI in the germline V gene. The CDR3 bases are TGTGCCAGCAGAGGGGCAGGGCGGAACTATGGCTACACCTTC. The encoded protein is CASRGAGRNYGYTF.

The CDR3 is CASSPQDTRTSGRETQYF. The CDR3 coding sequence is TGCGCCAGCAGCCCCCAAGATACCAGGACTAGCGGGCGGGAGACCCAGTACTTC. The rearrangement links TRBV4-1 to TRBJ2-5, with 11 bases lining up with TRBD2. V gave up 4 bases and J gave up 5 bases; unmatched junction bases: 15. The germline CDR1 and CDR2 sequences are MGHRA and YSYEKL. The CDR3 length is 18 residues.

This clonotype appeared many times. The chain uses TRBV2 and TRBJ2-5, with TRBD2 as a possible D gene (5 bases). This CDR3 comprises 12 residues. Trimming cost V 11 bases and J 1 base, with 11 bases left between them. Germline V gene lookup returns CDR1 SNHLY and CDR2 FYNNEI. The chain's CDR3 is CAVGLFQETQYF. The CDR3 nucleotides are TGTGCCGTCGGACTTTTCCAAGAGACCCAGTACTTC.

This clonotype was seen many times. This sequence joins TRBV28 and TRBJ2-7; 7 bases are shared with TRBD2. V lost 6 bases and J lost 5; bases outside the gene matches: 10. Germline lookup yields CDR1 MDHEN and CDR2 SYDVKM. The CDR3 covers 14 residues. CDR3 bases: TGTGCCAGCAGCAGCCGGGGGGACCTAGACGAGCAGTACTTC. Translating it yields CASSSRGDLDEQYF.